This T cell receptor (beta chain) stems from a study of T cells generated in artificial thymic organoids (dated by TCRdb to about 2017). In terms of the full investigation: The TCR alpha and beta CDR3 repertoires of CD8 single positive T cells derived from in vitro artificial thymic organoids were compared with those of thymic and peripheral blood naive CD8 T cells. Displayed repertoire sequencing data were described as representative of three independent experiments.

Trimming takes 8 bases from V and 4 bases from J, and the germline ends sit 9 bases apart. CDR1 is given as LNHDA and CDR2 as SQIVND, both from the germline V gene (reference sequence). From cysteine to phenylalanine, the CDR3 is 12 amino acids long. Of all the DNA, just the CDR3 is kept, 36 bases in frame from base 1. Points the paper makes about the study in general: Physiological TCR clonotype diversity, comparable to that of thymic and blood naive CD8 T cells, was observed in organoid-derived CD8 single positive T cells.

TCRalpha and TCRbeta libraries were amplified in separate semi-nested PCR reactions using Advantage 2 and reverse primers located in the TRAC or TRBC constant regions. First-strand cDNA synthesis used between 3.5 and 500 ng of total RNA. TCR cDNA libraries were generated by 5'-RACE using the SMARTer PCR cDNA Synthesis kit, with a poly-dT primer for first-strand synthesis. Each semi-nested reverse primer in the constant region carried a 5-nucleotide sample-specific barcode, and the resulting products were cleaned up with the Zymo DNA Clean and Concentrator-5 kit. Pools of up to ten barcoded samples were ligated to Illumina adaptors and sequenced on an Illumina MiSeq as 2 x 150 bp paired-end reads. In the original analysis: After demultiplexing, reads were aligned with BLAT to a custom library containing all human TRAV, TRAJ, TRBV, TRBD and TRBJ combinations from IMGT. The best BLAT hits were picked using pslCDnaFilter (-maxAligns=1, -ignoreIntrons), and custom Perl scripts were used to calculate clonotype frequencies. Using fastp trimming at Q25 and MiXCR clonotype assembly, TCRdb reanalyzed the public sequencing data and kept in-frame beta chains. Every CDR3 protein is listed once, alongside the most common genes and DNA of its rows. TCRdb's processing, not the authors', yielded these V and J calls. The sample yields around 3,000 distinct CDR3 sequences; roughly 34% were counted once. The ten most abundant clones make up 2% to 3% of the sample.

Non-mobilized peripheral blood was collected from healthy adult donors. Enrichment of primary CD8+ T cells was performed with magnetic beads using the Miltenyi CD8+ T cell Isolation Kit. Before RNA extraction, naive CD8 T cells from blood were sorted by FACS as CD3+TCRalphabeta+CD8+CD45RO-CCR7+ cells. For each sample, the RNeasy Micro kit was used to purify total RNA from about 40,000 to 200,000 sorted cells, and RNA quality was checked on an Agilent RNA 6000 Nano chip. This clonotype showed up just a few times. Its antigen remains undetermined. No quality values exist for individual bases; no much larger clone is one base distant.

Sequenced: naive CD8+ T cells from blood. The intended sense of this specimen's cell subset or site label: CD3+TCRalphabeta+CD8SP T cells; for blood, CD45RO-CCR7+ naive CD8+ T cells. This receptor was obtained from a human donor who gave cord blood stem cells for thymic organoid culture, a cardiac surgery patient who gave postnatal thymus, or a blood donor (not recorded which). The sequence links TRBV19 to TRBJ2-1; the D gene identity is not certain. The DNA sequence follows: TGTGCCAGTGGTCGTCCTTACAATGAGCAGTTCTTC. Its protein reads: CASGRPYNEQFF. This CDR3, with the reference TRBV19 and TRBJ2-1 proteins standing in past its ends, gives the full variable domain DGGITQSPKYLFRKEGQNVTLSCEQNLNHDAMYWYRQDPGQGLRLIYYSQIVNDFQKGDIAEGYSVSREKKESFPLTVTSAQKNPTAFYLCASGRPYNEQFFGPGTRLTVL.